This T cell receptor (beta chain) is from a study of blood T cell repertoires in COVID-19. Whole-study context: There were acute and convalescent COVID-19 samples, and they came from the United States, Italy and Spain. The analysed material was cDNA or gDNA that came from T cells, B-cell-depleted T cells, or PBMCs.

The CDR3 has 16 amino acids. V dropped 0 bases and J dropped 0 bases, with 6 bases sitting between them. Original data processing: Scientists estimated how many nucleated cells there were by amplifying reference gene primers. Using immunoSEQ multiplex PCR, the repertoire was profiled, and TCRdb retains in-frame clones only, with some absent. The D gene and trimming were derived from the DNA, and the V and J assignments and clone size from that table. The sample records approximately 190,000 clones, over 80% being singletons. Followed longitudinally, the Seattle patients had been enrolled during active infection.

What was sequenced was peripheral blood. J is TRBJ1-6 and V is TRBV23-1; tentatively, D is TRBD1 (6 bases). TRBV23-1 is an ORF; its function is uncertain. The receptor comes from a woman aged 55-69 years with COVID-19, enrolled during active disease. The CDR3 loop is CASSQSQGSYNSPLHF. The CDR3 bases are TGCGCCAGCAGTCAATCACAGGGCTCCTATAATTCACCCCTCCACTTT.